The rows below give T cell receptor beta chains drawn from one sample of a study of T cell responses to AZD1222 COVID-19 vaccine. Method: immunoSEQ multiplex PCR; TCRdb's copy keeps in-frame clones and lacks some. The sample has about 92,000 clones, about nine tenths seen once. The material sequenced was peripheral blood, taken on day 0 of AZD1222 vaccination. These receptors were collected from an adult in good health. CDR3s include the opening cysteine and the closing phenylalanine or tryptophan. D genes are given only for firm matches. Size is stated for part of the rows, as once, few or many counts, or as a class when the clone is expanded.

.,TRBV5-1,TRBD1,TRBJ1-1,CASSSGTGIAEAFF,TGCGCCAGCAGCTCCGGGACAGGGATCGCTGAAGCTTTCTTT
.,TRBV3-1/TRBV3-2,TRBD2,TRBJ2-3,CASSRLAGGAADTQYF,TGTGCCAGCAGCCGACTAGCGGGAGGGGCGGCAGATACGCAGTATTTT
.,TRBV11-2,.,TRBJ2-2,CASSSRSSHGTGELFF,TGTGCCAGCAGCTCGCGATCTAGTCATGGCACCGGGGAGCTGTTTTTT
.,TRBV7-2,.,TRBJ1-6,CASSSGVPLHF,TGTGCCAGCAGCTCAGGAGTACCCCTCCACTTT
.,TRBV11-2,TRBD2,TRBJ2-7,CASSLGVSGRITYEQYF,TGTGCCAGCAGCTTAGGGGTTAGCGGGAGAATTACCTACGAGCAGTACTTC
.,TRBV3-1/TRBV3-2,.,TRBJ2-2,CASSLSLTGELFF,TGTGCCAGCAGCCTCTCATTGACCGGGGAGCTGTTTTTT
.,TRBV6-5,.,TRBJ2-7,CASSWPAYEQYF,TGTGCCAGCAGTTGGCCAGCCTACGAGCAGTACTTC
.,TRBV18,TRBD1,TRBJ1-2,CASSPSGQGDGYTF,TGTGCCAGCTCACCCTCGGGACAGGGCGATGGCTACACCTTC
.,TRBV19,TRBD1,TRBJ1-2,CASSMTGTRRDRAGYTF,TGTGCCAGTAGTATGACCGGGACTCGAAGGGACAGGGCGGGCTACACCTTC
.,TRBV3-1/TRBV3-2,.,TRBJ2-6,CASRSAGTKSGANVLTF,TGTGCCAGCAGGTCGGCAGGTACCAAATCTGGGGCCAACGTCCTGACTTTC
.,TRBV5-1,.,TRBJ1-1,CASRRELGPGGDTEAFF,TGCGCCAGCCGTCGAGAACTCGGACCCGGGGGAGACACTGAAGCTTTCTTT
.,TRBV2,.,TRBJ1-1,CASSEQVLGLNTEAFF,TGTGCCAGCAGCGAACAGGTTCTGGGGTTGAACACTGAAGCTTTCTTT
.,TRBV12-5,TRBD1,TRBJ2-7,CASSPGQGFSANYEQYF,TGTGCTAGTTCCCCGGGACAGGGTTTTTCGGCAAACTACGAGCAGTACTTC
.,TRBV5-1,TRBD1,TRBJ2-3,CASSWRTGDRTDTQYF,TGCGCCAGCAGCTGGCGGACAGGGGATCGCACAGATACGCAGTATTTT
once,TRBV29-1,.,TRBJ1-2,CSVVEGSYGYTF,TGCAGCGTTGTTGAGGGATCCTATGGCTACACCTTC
.,TRBV15,.,TRBJ2-5,CATSRGREETQYF,TGTGCCACCAGCAGAGGGCGGGAAGAGACCCAGTACTTC
.,TRBV29-1,.,TRBJ2-7,CSVGWGQDEQYF,TGCAGCGTTGGATGGGGTCAGGACGAGCAGTACTTC
.,TRBV7-2,.,TRBJ1-1,CASSPHGRNTEAFF,TGTGCCAGCTCTCCCCATGGCCGGAACACTGAAGCTTTCTTT
few,TRBV27,.,TRBJ1-1,CASSFAGAGTEAFF,TGTGCCAGCAGTTTTGCAGGGGCTGGCACTGAAGCTTTCTTT
.,TRBV6-5,.,TRBJ1-5,CASMQDRNQPQHF,TGTGCCAGCATGCAGGACAGAAATCAGCCCCAGCATTTT
.,TRBV19,TRBD1,TRBJ2-7,CASSMGTDYEQYF,TGTGCCAGTAGTATGGGGACAGACTACGAGCAGTACTTC
.,TRBV27,TRBD1,TRBJ1-6,CASSTSGQGSSPLHF,TGTGCCAGCAGTACCTCTGGACAGGGTTCGTCACCCCTCCACTTT
.,TRBV5-5,.,TRBJ1-4,CASSLDRAYEKLFF,TGTGCCAGCAGCTTGGATAGGGCTTACGAAAAACTGTTTTTT
few,TRBV6-5,.,TRBJ2-7,CASSLGVPKHEQYF,TGTGCCAGCAGTTTAGGAGTCCCTAAGCACGAGCAGTACTTC
.,TRBV5-5,TRBD1,TRBJ1-5,CASSADRASNQPQHF,TGTGCCAGCAGCGCTGACAGGGCAAGCAATCAGCCCCAGCATTTT
.,TRBV5-1,.,TRBJ2-3,CASSSGQGTGSTDTQYF,TGCGCCAGCAGCTCCGGCCAAGGGACGGGAAGCACAGATACGCAGTATTTT
.,TRBV5-1,TRBD1,TRBJ2-7,CASSTTAGTGENEQYF,TGCGCCAGCAGCACAACGGCCGGGACAGGGGAGAACGAGCAGTACTTC
.,TRBV21-1,.,TRBJ2-1,CASSKAIPSPLSPYNEQFF,TGTGCCAGCAGCAAAGCCATCCCCAGCCCTTTGTCCCCCTACAATGAGCAGTTCTTC
.,TRBV19,TRBD1,TRBJ1-1,CATQPRDRLNTEAFF,TGTGCCACTCAACCCCGGGACAGGCTGAACACTGAAGCTTTCTTT
.,TRBV28,TRBD1,TRBJ2-1,CASSTGGPYNEQFF,TGTGCCAGCAGTACAGGGGGCCCCTACAATGAGCAGTTCTTC
.,TRBV4-1,.,TRBJ2-3,CASSQRSDTQYF,TGCGCCAGCAGCCAGAGGTCAGATACGCAGTATTTT
.,TRBV2,.,TRBJ1-1,CASSERRRSAFF,TGTGCCAGCAGTGAGAGACGGCGGTCAGCTTTCTTT
.,TRBV6-6,.,TRBJ1-1,CASNPGTRGPEAFF,TGTGCCAGCAATCCCGGGACACGGGGTCCTGAAGCTTTCTTT
.,TRBV5-8,TRBD2,TRBJ2-5,CASSSRLAVQETQYF,TGTGCCAGCAGCTCTAGACTAGCGGTCCAAGAGACCCAGTACTTC
.,TRBV6-5,.,TRBJ1-1,CASRGGGVEAFF,TGTGCCAGCAGAGGAGGGGGGGTTGAAGCTTTCTTT
.,TRBV30,.,TRBJ2-7,CAWSTGPEQYF,TGTGCCTGGAGCACAGGGCCCGAGCAGTACTTC
.,TRBV5-8,.,TRBJ1-2,CASSLRQVGGYTF,TGTGCCAGCAGCTTGCGACAGGTGGGAGGCTACACCTTC
.,TRBV6-5,.,TRBJ1-2,CASSYGGRYTF,TGTGCCAGCAGTTACGGGGGGAGGTACACCTTC
.,TRBV19,.,TRBJ1-1,CASSIRNPTEAFF,TGTGCCAGTAGTATACGAAACCCCACTGAAGCTTTCTTT
once,TRBV9,TRBD1,TRBJ1-1,CASSPTTGGSEAFF,TGTGCCAGCAGCCCGACGACAGGGGGCAGTGAAGCTTTCTTT
.,TRBV2,.,TRBJ1-5,CASSAVQGNQPQHF,TGTGCCAGCAGTGCTGTTCAGGGCAATCAGCCCCAGCATTTT
once,TRBV7-9,TRBD1,TRBJ1-3,CASSIRRDRVGNTIYF,TGTGCCAGCAGCATCCGCCGCGACAGGGTTGGAAACACCATATATTTT
.,TRBV19,.,TRBJ1-5,CASSIMGGGQPQHF,TGTGCCAGTAGTATCATGGGGGGTGGTCAGCCCCAGCATTTT
.,TRBV28,.,TRBJ2-7,CASSLPPMGEQYF,TGTGCCAGCAGTTTACCTCCCATGGGCGAGCAGTACTTC
.,TRBV15,TRBD1,TRBJ2-7,CAREQGSHSYEQYF,TGTGCCAGAGAACAGGGGTCTCACTCCTACGAGCAGTACTTC